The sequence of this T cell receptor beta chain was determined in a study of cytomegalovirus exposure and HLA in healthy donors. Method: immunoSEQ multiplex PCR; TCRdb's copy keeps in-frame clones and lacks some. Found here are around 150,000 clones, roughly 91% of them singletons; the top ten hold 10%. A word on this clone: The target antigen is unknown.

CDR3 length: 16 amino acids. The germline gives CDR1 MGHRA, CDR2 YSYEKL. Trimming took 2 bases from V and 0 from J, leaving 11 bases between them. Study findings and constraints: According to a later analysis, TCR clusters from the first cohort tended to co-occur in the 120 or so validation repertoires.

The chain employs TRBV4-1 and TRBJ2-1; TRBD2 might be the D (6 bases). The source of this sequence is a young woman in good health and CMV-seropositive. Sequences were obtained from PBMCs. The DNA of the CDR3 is TGCGCCAGCAGCCAAACATCCGGGAGCTCCTACAATGAGCAGTTCTTC. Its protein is CASSQTSGSSYNEQFF.